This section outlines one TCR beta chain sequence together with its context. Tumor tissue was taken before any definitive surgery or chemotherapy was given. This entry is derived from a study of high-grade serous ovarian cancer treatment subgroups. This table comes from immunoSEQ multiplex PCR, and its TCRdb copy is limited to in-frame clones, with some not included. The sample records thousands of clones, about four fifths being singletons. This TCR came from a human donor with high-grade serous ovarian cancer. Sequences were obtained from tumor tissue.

CDR3 sequence (DNA): TGCAGCGTTGAAGGGCAGAAGGGGCGCCCCCACGAGCAGTACTTC. It specifies CSVEGQKGRPHEQYF. The genes are TRBV29-1 and TRBJ2-7; D might be TRBD1 (5 bases). Germline V CDR1 and CDR2: SQVTM, ANQGSEA. The CDR3 loop spans 15 amino acids. Deletions cut 1 base from V and 5 bases from J, with 18 bases between.